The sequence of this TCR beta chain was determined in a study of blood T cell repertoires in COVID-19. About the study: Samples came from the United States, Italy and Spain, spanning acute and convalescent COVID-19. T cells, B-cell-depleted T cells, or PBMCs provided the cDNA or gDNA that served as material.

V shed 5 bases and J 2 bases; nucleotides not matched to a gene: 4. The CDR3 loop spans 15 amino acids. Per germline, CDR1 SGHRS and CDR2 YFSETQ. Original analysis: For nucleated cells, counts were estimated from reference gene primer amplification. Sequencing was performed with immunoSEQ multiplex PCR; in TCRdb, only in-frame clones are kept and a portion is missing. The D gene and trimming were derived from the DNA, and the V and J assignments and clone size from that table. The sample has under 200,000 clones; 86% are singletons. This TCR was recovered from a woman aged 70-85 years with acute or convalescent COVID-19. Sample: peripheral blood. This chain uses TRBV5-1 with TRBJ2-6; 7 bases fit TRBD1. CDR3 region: CASSYGTAGANVLTF. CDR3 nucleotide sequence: TGCGCCAGCAGTTACGGGACAGCTGGGGCCAACGTCCTGACTTTC. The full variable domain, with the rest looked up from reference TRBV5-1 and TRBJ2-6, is KAGVTQTPRYLIKTRGQQVTLSCSPISGHRSVSWYQQTPGQGLQFLFEYFSETQRNKGNFPGRFSGRQFSNSRSEMNVSTLELGDSALYLCASSYGTAGANVLTFGAGSRLTVL.